The clone carrying this T cell receptor beta chain appeared a single time. Cohorts were based on clinical histories the participants reported. Recovered status in Cohort 3 required two negative PCRs, clearance, or symptom resolution. The data were obtained in a study of blood T cell repertoires in COVID-19. Overall study: COVID-19 samples from acute and convalescent phases originated in the United States, Italy and Spain.

The protocol was immunoSEQ multiplex PCR, while the TCRdb copy is restricted to in-frame clones and leaves out a portion. The table includes around 290,000 clones, around 86% detected once. Germline CDR1 reads MNHEY; CDR2 reads SVGAGI. With 0 bases removed from V and 3 bases from J, the gap between germline ends came to 14 bases. This CDR3 is 16 amino acids long. The clonotype originates from a woman in her late teens or twenties who had recovered from COVID-19. The chain joins TRBV6-5 to TRBJ1-1; maybe TRBD1 (6 bases). The source material was PBMCs or T cells enriched from blood (not recorded which). CDR3 residues: CASSYSIGGIDTEAFF. The CDR3 DNA reads TGTGCCAGCAGTTACTCGATAGGGGGTATTGACACTGAAGCTTTCTTT.